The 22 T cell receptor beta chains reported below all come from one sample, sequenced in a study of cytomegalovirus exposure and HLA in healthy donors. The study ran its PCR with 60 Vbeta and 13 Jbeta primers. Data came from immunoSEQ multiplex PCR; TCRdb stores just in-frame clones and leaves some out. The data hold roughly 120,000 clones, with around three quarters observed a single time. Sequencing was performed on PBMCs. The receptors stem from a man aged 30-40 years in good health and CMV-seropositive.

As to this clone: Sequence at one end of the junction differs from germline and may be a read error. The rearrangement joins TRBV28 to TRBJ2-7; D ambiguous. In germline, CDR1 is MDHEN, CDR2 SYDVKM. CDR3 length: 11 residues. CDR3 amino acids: CASSPDYGQYF. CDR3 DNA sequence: TGTGCCAGCAGTCCCGATTACGGGCAGTACTTC.

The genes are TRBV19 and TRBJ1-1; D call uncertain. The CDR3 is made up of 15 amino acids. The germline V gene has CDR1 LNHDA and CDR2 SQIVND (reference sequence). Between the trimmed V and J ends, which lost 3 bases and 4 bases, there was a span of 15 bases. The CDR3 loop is CASSMDGEGGTEAFF. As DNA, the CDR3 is TGTGCCAGTAGTATGGATGGGGAGGGCGGCACTGAAGCTTTCTTT. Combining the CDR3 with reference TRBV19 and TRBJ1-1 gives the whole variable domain DGGITQSPKYLFRKEGQNVTLSCEQNLNHDAMYWYRQDPGQGLRLIYYSQIVNDFQKGDIAEGYSVSREKKESFPLTVTSAQKNPTAFYLCASSMDGEGGTEAFFGQGTRLTVV.

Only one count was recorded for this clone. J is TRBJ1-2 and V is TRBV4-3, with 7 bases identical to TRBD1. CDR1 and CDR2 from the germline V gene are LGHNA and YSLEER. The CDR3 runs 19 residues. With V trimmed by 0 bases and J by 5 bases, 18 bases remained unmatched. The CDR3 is CASSQDRGGLNLPFYGYTF. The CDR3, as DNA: TGCGCCAGCAGCCAAGATAGAGGGGGCCTCAACCTCCCTTTTTATGGCTACACCTTC.

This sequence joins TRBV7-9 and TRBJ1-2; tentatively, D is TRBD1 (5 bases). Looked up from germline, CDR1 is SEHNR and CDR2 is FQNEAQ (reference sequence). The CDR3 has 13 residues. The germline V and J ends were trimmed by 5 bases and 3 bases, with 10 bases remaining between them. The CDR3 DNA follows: TGTGCCAGCAGCCGCAGGGAGGACTATGGCTACACCTTC. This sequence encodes CASSRREDYGYTF. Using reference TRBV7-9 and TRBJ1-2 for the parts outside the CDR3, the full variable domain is DTGVSQNPRHKITKRGQNVTFRCDPISEHNRLYWYRQTLGQGPEFLTYFQNEAQLEKSRLLSDRFSAERPKGSFSTLEIQRTEQGDSAMYLCASSRREDYGYTFGSGTRLTVV.

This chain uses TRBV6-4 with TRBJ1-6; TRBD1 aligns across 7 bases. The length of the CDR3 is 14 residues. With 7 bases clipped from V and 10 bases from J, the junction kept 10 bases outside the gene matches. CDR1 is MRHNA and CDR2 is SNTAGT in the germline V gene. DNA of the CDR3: TGTGCCAGCAACACAGGGGAGAGCGGCTCACCCCTCCACTTT. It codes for CASNTGESGSPLHF.

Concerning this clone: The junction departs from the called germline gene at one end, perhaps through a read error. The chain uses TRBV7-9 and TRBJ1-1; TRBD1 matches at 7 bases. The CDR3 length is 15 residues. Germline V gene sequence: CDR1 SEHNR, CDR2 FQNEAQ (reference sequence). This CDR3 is CSSSLLQGEWTEAFF. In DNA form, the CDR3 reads TGTTCCAGCAGCTTACTCCAGGGGGAATGGACTGAAGCTTTCTTT.

The CDR3 coding sequence is TGTGCCAGCTCAGCGGAAAAGGGGACAGGAATAGTCTACGAGCAGTACTTC. It codes for CASSAEKGTGIVYEQYF. The genes are TRBV18 and TRBJ2-7, with 8 bases lining up with TRBD1. Germline lookup yields CDR1 KGHSH and CDR2 LQKENI. Unmatched junction bases numbered 15, after V lost 5 bases and J lost 3 bases. This CDR3 spans 17 amino acids.

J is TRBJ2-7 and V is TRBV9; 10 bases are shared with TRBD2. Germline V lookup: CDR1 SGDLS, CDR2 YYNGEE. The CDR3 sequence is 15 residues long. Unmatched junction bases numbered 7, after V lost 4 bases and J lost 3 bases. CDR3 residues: CASSNKGTSVYEQYF. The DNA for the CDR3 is TGTGCCAGCAGCAATAAAGGGACTAGCGTCTACGAGCAGTACTTC.

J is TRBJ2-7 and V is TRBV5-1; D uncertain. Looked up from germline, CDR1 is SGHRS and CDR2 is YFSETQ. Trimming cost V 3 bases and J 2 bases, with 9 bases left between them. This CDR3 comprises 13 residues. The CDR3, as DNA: TGCGCCAGCAGCTCCGCGGTGGCCTACGAGCAGTACTTC. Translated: CASSSAVAYEQYF.

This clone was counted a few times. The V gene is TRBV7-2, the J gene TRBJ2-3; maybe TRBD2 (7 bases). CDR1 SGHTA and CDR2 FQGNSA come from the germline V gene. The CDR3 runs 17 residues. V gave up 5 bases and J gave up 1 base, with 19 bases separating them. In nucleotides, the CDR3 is TGTGCCAGCAGCCCTTTCGGGGGGCCAGGTCGCACAGATACGCAGTATTTT. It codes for CASSPFGGPGRTDTQYF. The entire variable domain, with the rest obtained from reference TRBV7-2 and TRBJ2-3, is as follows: GAGVSQSPSNKVTEKGKDVELRCDPISGHTALYWYRQSLGQGLEFLIYFQGNSAPDKSGLPSDRFSAERTGGSVSTLTIQRTQQEDSAVYLCASSPFGGPGRTDTQYFGPGTRLTVL.

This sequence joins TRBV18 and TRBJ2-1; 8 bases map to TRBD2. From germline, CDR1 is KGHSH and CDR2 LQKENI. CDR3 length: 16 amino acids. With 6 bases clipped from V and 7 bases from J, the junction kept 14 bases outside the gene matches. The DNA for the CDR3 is TGTGCCAGCTCGCAACCAGGACGTCGGGGGGGGAATGAGCAGTTCTTC. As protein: CASSQPGRRGGNEQFF.

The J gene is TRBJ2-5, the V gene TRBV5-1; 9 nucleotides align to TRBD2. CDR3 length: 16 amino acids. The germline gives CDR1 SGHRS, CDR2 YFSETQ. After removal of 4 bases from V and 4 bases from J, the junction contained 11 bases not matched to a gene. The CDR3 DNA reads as TGCGCCAGCAGCATCATTAGCGGGGGTACCGGAGAGACCCAGTACTTC. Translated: CASSIISGGTGETQYF.

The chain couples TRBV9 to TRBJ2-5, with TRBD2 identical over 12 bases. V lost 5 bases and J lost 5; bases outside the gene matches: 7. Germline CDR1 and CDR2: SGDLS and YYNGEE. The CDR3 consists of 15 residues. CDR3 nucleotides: TGTGCCAGCAGTCTAGCGGGGGGGCTGGGGGAGACCCAGTACTTC. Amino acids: CASSLAGGLGETQYF.

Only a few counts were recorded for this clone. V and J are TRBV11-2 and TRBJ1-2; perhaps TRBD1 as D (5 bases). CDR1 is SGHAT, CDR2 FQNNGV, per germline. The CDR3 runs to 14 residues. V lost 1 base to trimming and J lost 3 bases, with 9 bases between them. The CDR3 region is CASSLAGDHYGYTF. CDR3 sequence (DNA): TGTGCCAGCAGCTTAGCGGGGGACCACTATGGCTACACCTTC.

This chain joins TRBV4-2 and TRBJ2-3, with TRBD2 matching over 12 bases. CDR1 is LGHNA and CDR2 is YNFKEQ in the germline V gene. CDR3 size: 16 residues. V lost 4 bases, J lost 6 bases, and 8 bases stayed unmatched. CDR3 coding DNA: TGTGCCAGCAGCCCTCTCCCTAGCGGGAGGGCCGATACGCAGTATTTT. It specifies CASSPLPSGRADTQYF.

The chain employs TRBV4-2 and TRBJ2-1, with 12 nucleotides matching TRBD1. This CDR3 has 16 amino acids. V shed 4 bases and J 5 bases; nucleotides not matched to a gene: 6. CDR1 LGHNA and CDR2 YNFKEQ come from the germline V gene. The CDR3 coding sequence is TGTGCCAGCAGCCCTACCGGGACAGGGGGCAACAATGAGCAGTTCTTC. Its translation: CASSPTGTGGNNEQFF.

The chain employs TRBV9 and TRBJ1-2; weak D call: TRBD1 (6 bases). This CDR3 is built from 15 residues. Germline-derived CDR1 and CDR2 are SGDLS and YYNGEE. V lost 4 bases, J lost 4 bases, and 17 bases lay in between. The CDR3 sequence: CASSTGTRVSYGYTF. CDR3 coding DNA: TGTGCCAGCAGCACCGGGACAAGGGTGTCCTATGGCTACACCTTC.

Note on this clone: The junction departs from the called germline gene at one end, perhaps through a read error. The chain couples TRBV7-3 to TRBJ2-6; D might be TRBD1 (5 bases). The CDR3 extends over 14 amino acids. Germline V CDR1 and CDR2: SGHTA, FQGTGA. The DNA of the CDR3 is TGTGCCAGTAAGTGGTACTCTGGGGCCAACGGCCTGACTTTC. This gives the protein CASKWYSGANGLTF.

CDR3 DNA: TGTGCCAGCAGCTTTGGTGGGCAGGGGGGATACGAGCAGTACTTC. Protein: CASSFGGQGGYEQYF. V usage is TRBV5-5 and J usage is TRBJ2-7; D may be TRBD1 (7 bases). V was cut by 2 bases and J by 4 bases, with 16 bases left in between. This CDR3 spans 15 amino acids. The germline V gene has CDR1 SGHKS and CDR2 YYEKEE (reference sequence). The entire variable domain, with the rest obtained from reference TRBV5-5 and TRBJ2-7, is as follows: DAGVTQSPTHLIKTRGQQVTLRCSPISGHKSVSWYQQVLGQGPQFIFQYYEKEERGRGNFPDRFSARQFPNYSSELNVNALLLGDSALYLCASSFGGQGGYEQYFGPGTRLTVT.

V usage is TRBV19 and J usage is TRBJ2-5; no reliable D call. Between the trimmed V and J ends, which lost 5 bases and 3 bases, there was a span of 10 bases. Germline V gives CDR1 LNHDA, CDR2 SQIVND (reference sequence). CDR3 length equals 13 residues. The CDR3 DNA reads TGTGCCAGTAGTGCCGACGGAGAAGAGACCCAGTACTTC. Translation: CASSADGEETQYF.

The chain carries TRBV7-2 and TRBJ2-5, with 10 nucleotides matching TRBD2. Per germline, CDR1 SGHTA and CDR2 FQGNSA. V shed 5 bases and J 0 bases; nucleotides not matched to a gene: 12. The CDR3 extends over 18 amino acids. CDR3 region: CASSQPGTSDGDQETQYF. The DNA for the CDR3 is TGTGCCAGCAGCCAGCCCGGGACTAGCGACGGGGACCAAGAGACCCAGTACTTC.

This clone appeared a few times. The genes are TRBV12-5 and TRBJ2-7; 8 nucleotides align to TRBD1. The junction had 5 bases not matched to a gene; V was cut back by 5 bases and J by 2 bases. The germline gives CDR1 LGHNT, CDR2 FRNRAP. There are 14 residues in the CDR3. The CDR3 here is CASGHRTGPYEQYF. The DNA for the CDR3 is TGTGCTAGTGGTCACCGGACAGGGCCCTACGAGCAGTACTTC.